The 32 T cell receptor beta chains below all came from one sample that was sequenced in a study of CD8 T cells in ankylosing spondylitis listed by TCRdb under 2017. Summary of the overall study and its limitations: A TCR beta motif of several highly homologous amino acid variants appeared characteristic of blood from ankylosing spondylitis patients.

Preparation of the library involved 5' RACE. TCRdb lists the instrument as Illumina HiSeq 2500. The public reads were quality trimmed at Q25 with fastp and then assembled into clones with MiXCR by TCRdb, keeping productive beta chains. Rows are unified per CDR3 protein, each entry keeping the most common DNA and genes. For this sample there are fewer than 500,000 distinct CDR3 sequences; approximately 26% appear just once. 0.85% to 1% of the sample is held by the ten biggest clonotypes. Their specific antigens are unknown. Sequencing was carried out using blood, either unsorted or a sorted T cell fraction (not recorded which). These receptor sequences come from a male donor with ankylosing spondylitis.

The chain couples TRBV5-1 to TRBJ2-1, with TRBD2 identical over 8 bases. Germline CDR1 is SGHRS and CDR2 is YFSETQ. The CDR3 runs to 15 residues. The ends lost 4 bases at V and 3 bases at J; junction bases unmatched: 6. The CDR3 protein is CASSQTGGDYNEQFF. In DNA, the CDR3 is TGCGCCAGCAGCCAAACGGGGGGGGACTACAATGAGCAGTTCTTC.

The chain couples TRBV19 to TRBJ2-6, with D perhaps assigned TRBD1 or TRBD2 (5 bases each). Looked up from germline, CDR1 is LNHDA and CDR2 is SQIVND (reference sequence). The CDR3 runs to 17 residues. V lost 9 bases, J lost 0 bases, and 18 bases lay in between. In nucleotides, the CDR3 is TGTGCCAGCACGGCCGGGGACGGCTACTCTGGGGCCAACGTCCTGACTTTC. Amino acid sequence: CASTAGDGYSGANVLTF.

The chain links TRBV29-1 to TRBJ2-5; D is ambiguous. Trimming pared 0 bases from V and 0 bases from J, leaving 14 bases between. The CDR3 is made up of 16 amino acids. Germline V CDR1 and CDR2: SQVTM, ANQGSEA. The CDR3 bases are TGCAGCGTTGAAGATAGGGCAGGCTGGTACCAAGAGACCCAGTACTTC. Translation: CSVEDRAGWYQETQYF.

This clonotype has a handful of counts. The chain has TRBV3-1 and TRBJ2-1, with 15 bases aligning to TRBD2. The CDR3 spans 17 residues. Per germline, CDR1 LGHDT and CDR2 YNNKEL (reference sequence). The junction had 6 bases not matched to a gene; V was cut back by 3 bases and J by 6 bases. The chain's CDR3 is CASSHPGLAGGPNEQFF. As DNA, the CDR3 is TGTGCCAGCAGCCATCCCGGACTAGCGGGAGGGCCCAATGAGCAGTTCTTC.

The V and J genes are TRBV15 and TRBJ2-1; maybe TRBD2 (6 bases). CDR1 and CDR2 (germline): LNHNV, YYDKDF (reference sequence). The CDR3 sequence is 16 residues long. The germline V and J ends were trimmed by 8 bases and 0 bases, with 17 bases remaining between them. The CDR3 loop reads CATLRFRESSYNEQFF. The DNA for the CDR3 is TGTGCCACCCTTCGTTTCCGGGAGTCCTCCTACAATGAGCAGTTCTTC.

This clonotype has only a few counts. CDR3 region: CASSTGQGDAEAFF. The DNA for the CDR3 is TGCGCCAGCAGCACGGGACAGGGCGACGCTGAAGCTTTCTTT. The V and J genes are TRBV5-1 and TRBJ1-1; 9 bases are shared with TRBD1. V shed 4 bases and J 6 bases; nucleotides not matched to a gene: 7. The germline CDR1 and CDR2 sequences are SGHRS and YFSETQ. This CDR3 spans 14 amino acids.

Only a few counts were recorded for this clonotype. The rearrangement joins TRBV3-1 to TRBJ2-7; TRBD1 matches at 9 bases. Germline loops: CDR1 LGHDT, CDR2 YNNKEL (reference sequence). V lost 4 bases and J lost 4; bases outside the gene matches: 8. The CDR3 runs to 15 residues. The CDR3 DNA follows: TGTGCCAGCAGCCTGGGGGACAGGGTCGGGTACGAGCAGTACTTC. It codes for CASSLGDRVGYEQYF.

The chain employs TRBV7-9 and TRBJ1-1; D remains unclear. The CDR3 consists of 15 residues. Per germline, CDR1 SEHNR and CDR2 FQNEAQ (reference sequence). Between the trimmed V and J ends, which lost 5 bases and 1 base, there was a span of 14 bases. CDR3 sequence reads: CASSDHSRGNTEAFF. The CDR3 DNA reads TGTGCCAGCAGCGACCACAGCCGGGGGAACACTGAAGCTTTCTTT. Using reference TRBV7-9 and TRBJ1-1 for the parts outside the CDR3, the full variable domain is DTGVSQNPRHKITKRGQNVTFRCDPISEHNRLYWYRQTLGQGPEFLTYFQNEAQLEKSRLLSDRFSAERPKGSFSTLEIQRTEQGDSAMYLCASSDHSRGNTEAFFGQGTRLTVV.

J is TRBJ2-1 and V is TRBV20-1; D is perhaps TRBD1 (5 bases). The CDR3 is 13 amino acids. CDR1 and CDR2 from the germline V gene are DFQATT and SNEGSKA (reference sequence). V lost 4 bases, J lost 0 bases, and 7 bases lay in between. CDR3 residues: CSATRASYNEQFF. For the CDR3, the DNA is TGCAGTGCTACCAGGGCCTCCTACAATGAGCAGTTCTTC.

This CDR3 reads CASSRASEYGYTF. CDR3 DNA sequence: TGTGCCAGCAGTCGGGCCAGTGAGTATGGCTACACCTTC. The rearrangement uses TRBV12-3 or TRBV12-4 and TRBJ1-2; no clear D. The CDR3 loop spans 13 amino acids. V was cut by 5 bases and J by 5 bases, with 12 bases left in between.

The V call is TRBV6-1, the J call TRBJ2-1, with no clear D. V was cut by 7 bases and J by 5 bases, with 15 bases left in between. From germline, CDR1 is MNHNS and CDR2 SASEGT. The CDR3 runs 14 residues. CDR3 sequence (DNA): TGTGCCAGCACGACCCCCGGAGCCCACAATGAGCAGTTCTTC. It encodes CASTTPGAHNEQFF.

The chain is built from TRBV5-6 and TRBJ2-5, with TRBD2 identical over 11 bases. Germline V gene lookup returns CDR1 SGHDT and CDR2 YYEEEE. J lost 4 bases, V lost 0 bases, and 2 bases had no gene match. The CDR3 covers 15 residues. CDR3 sequence (DNA): TGTGCCAGCAGCTTGGTAGCGGGAGGGAGAGAGACCCAGTACTTC. This translates into CASSLVAGGRETQYF. Full variable domain (missing parts from reference TRBV5-6 and TRBJ2-5): DAGVTQSPTHLIKTRGQQVTLRCSPKSGHDTVSWYQQALGQGPQFIFQYYEEEERQRGNFPDRFSGHQFPNYSSELNVNALLLGDSALYLCASSLVAGGRETQYFGPGTRLLVL.

The chain recombines TRBV6-1 with TRBJ2-3; D ambiguous. This CDR3 region has 14 residues. Between the trimmed V and J ends, which lost 7 bases and 2 bases, there was a span of 13 bases. CDR1 and CDR2 from the germline V gene are MNHNS and SASEGT. The CDR3 here is CASTPAVTTDTQYF. Here the CDR3 DNA reads TGTGCCAGCACCCCGGCCGTCACCACAGATACGCAGTATTTT.

The chain has TRBV20-1 and TRBJ2-3; 7 bases agree with TRBD2. J lost 3 bases, V lost 1 base, and 7 bases had no gene match. The CDR3 length is 15 residues. From germline, CDR1 is DFQATT and CDR2 SNEGSKA (reference sequence). The CDR3 region has the DNA TGCAGTGCTAGAGGTGGGAGGGCCGGTACAGATACGCAGTATTTT. Its translation is CSARGGRAGTDTQYF.

This rearrangement joins TRBV6-1 to TRBJ2-3, with 9 bases aligning to TRBD1. Germline V gene sequence: CDR1 MNHNS, CDR2 SASEGT. After removal of 10 bases from V and 0 bases from J, the junction contained 8 bases not matched to a gene. The CDR3 totals 15 residues. The CDR3 spells CATSYGTGSTDTQYF. In DNA, the CDR3 is TGTGCCACGAGCTACGGGACAGGGAGCACAGATACGCAGTATTTT.

This clonotype was seen ten or more times. The chain employs TRBV12-3 or TRBV12-4 and TRBJ2-3; 11 positions match TRBD2. The CDR3 totals 15 residues. The J segment lost 0 bases and the V segment lost 6 bases, leaving 2 bases of the junction unmatched. This chain's CDR3 is CASSWTSGSTDTQYF. The DNA of the CDR3 is TGTGCCAGCAGCTGGACTAGCGGGAGCACAGATACGCAGTATTTT.

This clonotype has just a few counts. The chain employs TRBV18 and TRBJ1-5, with a weak D call TRBD1 (6 bases). This CDR3 region has 16 residues. Germline CDR1 KGHSH, CDR2 LQKENI. The ends were cut back, 6 bases at V and 0 bases at J, with 15 bases in the middle. The CDR3 spells CASSSGQPNSNQPQHF. CDR3 DNA: TGTGCCAGCTCCTCAGGACAGCCTAATAGCAATCAGCCCCAGCATTTT.

This clonotype was seen ten or more times. This chain uses TRBV5-1 with TRBJ2-1, with 10 bases identical to TRBD1. The CDR3 extends over 19 amino acids. Trimming cost V 2 bases and J 4 bases; bases outside gene matches: 15. Germline V gives CDR1 SGHRS, CDR2 YFSETQ. The CDR3 protein is CASSFRTGQGQGRYNEQFF. CDR3 coding DNA: TGCGCCAGCAGCTTCAGAACCGGCCAGGGACAGGGGCGGTACAATGAGCAGTTCTTC.

This chain uses TRBV2 with TRBJ2-1; the match to TRBD2 covers 10 bases. V shed 6 bases and J 4 bases; nucleotides not matched to a gene: 9. The CDR3 covers 16 residues. Germline CDR1 SNHLY, CDR2 FYNNEI. The CDR3, as DNA: TGTGCCAGCAGGAGCCTAGCGGGAGTGAGGTACAATGAGCAGTTCTTC. Translating it yields CASRSLAGVRYNEQFF.

This rearrangement joins TRBV20-1 to TRBJ2-5, with TRBD1 as a possible D gene (6 bases). With 5 bases removed from V and 2 bases from J, the gap between germline ends came to 21 bases. The CDR3 spans 16 residues. Germline-derived CDR1 and CDR2 are DFQATT and SNEGSKA (reference sequence). DNA for the CDR3: TGCAGTGCTTTTAACCCTTCGACAGGCCTACAAGAGACCCAGTACTTC. Amino acids: CSAFNPSTGLQETQYF.

This clonotype was counted many times. The CDR3 DNA reads TGCAGCGTTGACAGGGGTAACACCGGGGAGCTGTTTTTT. Translated, it gives CSVDRGNTGELFF. The rearrangement uses TRBV29-1 and TRBJ2-2; tentative D call: TRBD1 (6 bases). The CDR3 sequence is 13 residues long. V was pared by 3 bases and J by 2 bases, with 7 bases between. Germline CDR1 and CDR2: SQVTM and ANQGSEA.

This clonotype was counted only a few times. The chain joins TRBV29-1 to TRBJ1-1; tentative D call: TRBD1 (5 bases). The CDR3 contains 12 residues. Germline-derived CDR1 and CDR2 are SQVTM and ANQGSEA. The V and J ends lost 4 bases and 4 bases respectively, with 10 bases between them. This CDR3 reads CSVAGLGTEAFF. CDR3 bases: TGCAGCGTTGCGGGGCTAGGCACTGAAGCTTTCTTT.

The chain joins TRBV4-1 to TRBJ2-7, with D perhaps matching TRBD1 or TRBD2 (5 bases each). The germline CDR1 and CDR2 sequences are MGHRA and YSYEKL. The CDR3 is 16 residues long. The ends were cut back, 1 base at V and 3 bases at J, with 16 bases in the middle. CDR3 sequence (DNA): TGCGCCAGCAGCCAAGGGGGAAGGGACGGTAACTACGAGCAGTACTTC. Amino acid sequence: CASSQGGRDGNYEQYF.

The chain is built from TRBV23-1 and TRBJ2-3; D is perhaps TRBD1 (6 bases). TRBV23-1 is an ORF for which the function is uncertain. V dropped 3 bases and J dropped 0 bases, with 10 bases sitting between them. The CDR3 runs 15 residues. The CDR3: CASSHWTASTDTQYF. CDR3 in DNA: TGCGCCAGCAGTCATTGGACAGCTAGCACAGATACGCAGTATTTT.

This clonotype was observed many times. This chain links TRBV5-1 with TRBJ2-3, with TRBD1 as a possible D gene (6 bases). The CDR3 extends over 15 amino acids. V was cut by 9 bases and J by 3 bases, with 20 bases left in between. CDR1 SGHRS and CDR2 YFSETQ come from the germline V gene. The CDR3 sequence: CATTDGDRLTDTQYF. CDR3 sequence (DNA): TGCGCCACCACCGATGGTGACAGGCTTACAGATACGCAGTATTTT.

This clonotype was observed a handful of times. The chain combines TRBV20-1 with TRBJ2-1; tentatively, D is TRBD2 (6 bases). Looked up from germline, CDR1 is DFQATT and CDR2 is SNEGSKA (reference sequence). The V and J ends lost 5 bases and 5 bases respectively, with 13 bases between them. The CDR3 is 13 residues long. CDR3 nucleotide sequence: TGCAGTGCTGGTCTCGGGAGCCACAATGAGCAGTTCTTC. Protein product: CSAGLGSHNEQFF.

The chain combines TRBV24-1 with TRBJ2-3, with TRBD2 identical over 7 bases. The CDR3 runs 15 residues. Germline-derived CDR1 and CDR2 are KGHDR and SFDVKD. V trimming: 3 bases; J trimming: 1 base; junction bases outside the gene matches: 3. This chain's CDR3 is CATSDPRGGTDTQYF. The DNA for the CDR3 is TGTGCCACCAGTGATCCCCGGGGGGGCACAGATACGCAGTATTTT.

At least ten counts were recorded for this clonotype. This chain uses TRBV20-1 with TRBJ2-3; 7 bases align to TRBD2. Germline assignment: CDR1 DFQATT and CDR2 SNEGSKA (reference sequence). V lost 3 bases, J lost 4 bases, and 4 bases stayed unmatched. This CDR3 is 13 amino acids long. CDR3 region: CSASGGSSDTQYF. CDR3 in DNA: TGCAGTGCTAGTGGCGGGAGCTCAGATACGCAGTATTTT.

This clonotype was seen a handful of times. One end of the junction fails to match germline, which may point to a read error. The V gene is TRBV24-1, the J gene TRBJ2-1; 10 bases agree with TRBD2. Looked up from germline, CDR1 is KGHDR and CDR2 is SFDVKD. The CDR3 loop spans 15 amino acids. The CDR3 nucleotides are TGTGCCACCAGTGATCCTAGCGGGAGTTACAGTGAGCAGTTCTTC. Translated, it gives CATSDPSGSYSEQFF.

CDR3 protein: CSAFRGQGASEAFF. The CDR3 nucleotides are TGCAGTGCTTTTCGAGGACAGGGGGCATCCGAAGCTTTCTTT. The chain employs TRBV20-1 and TRBJ1-1; TRBD1 matches 11 bases. CDR1 is DFQATT and CDR2 is SNEGSKA in the germline V gene (reference sequence). Germline trimming cut 5 bases from V and 8 bases from J; bases unmatched to any gene: 10. The CDR3 has 14 amino acids.

The rearrangement uses TRBV11-2 and TRBJ1-2; D is possibly TRBD1 (5 bases). The V gene lost 5 bases and the J gene lost 1 base, with 26 bases spanning the gap. This CDR3 region has 19 residues. The germline CDR1 and CDR2 sequences are SGHAT and FQNNGV. Here the CDR3 DNA reads TGTGCCAGCAGCAGGATACGGGGGTTGGCAGGGACTCTTAACTATGGCTACACCTTC. This gives the protein CASSRIRGLAGTLNYGYTF.

This clonotype was detected a few times. V and J are TRBV4-2 and TRBJ2-6; D gene uncertain. Per germline, CDR1 LGHNA and CDR2 YNFKEQ. CDR3 length: 16 amino acids. V was cut by 0 bases and J by 0 bases, with 6 bases left in between. The CDR3 here is CASSQDGASGANVLTF. The CDR3 DNA reads as TGTGCCAGCAGCCAAGATGGAGCCTCTGGGGCCAACGTCCTGACTTTC.